One sample yielded the 8 T cell receptor beta chains listed below, sequenced in a study of neurological immune-mediated disorders. TCRdb passed the 5' RACE reads through MiXCR, listing each CDR3 protein once. The sample shows around 94,000 distinct CDR3 sequences, around 3.3% of them seen only once. The material sequenced was PBMCs. The receptors shown here come from a young woman with multiple sclerosis.

This clonotype was found many times. This rearrangement joins TRBV6-7 to TRBJ2-5, with a weak D call TRBD2 (6 bases). TRBV6-7 has ORF status, its function being uncertain. CDR3 size: 15 residues. V was pared by 0 bases and J by 5 bases, with 13 bases between. Here the CDR3 DNA reads TGTGCCAGCAGTTACTCGGCGGGATACAGGGAGACCCAGTACTTC. Translation gives CASSYSAGYRETQYF.

This clonotype was seen repeatedly, ten times or more. The rearrangement joins TRBV19 to TRBJ2-1, with unresolved D. CDR1 and CDR2 from the germline V gene are LNHDA and SQIVND (reference sequence). This CDR3 contains 13 residues. Trimming cost V 2 bases and J 10 bases, with 12 bases left between them. The CDR3 bases are TGTGCCAGTAGTATAACTCCAACCGCCGAGCAGTTCTTC. As protein: CASSITPTAEQFF.

This clonotype was seen at least ten times. The chain recombines TRBV10-3 with TRBJ2-3; 7 bases match TRBD2. Trimming took 9 bases from V and 2 from J; bases not matched to a gene: 11. The CDR3 totals 15 residues. Germline values: CDR1 ENHRY, CDR2 SYGVKD. The CDR3: CAMSTSEFITDTQYF. DNA of the CDR3: TGTGCCATGTCTACTAGCGAATTTATCACAGATACGCAGTATTTT.

This clonotype has at least ten counts. V usage is TRBV3-1 and J usage is TRBJ1-1, with 7 bases aligning to TRBD1. This CDR3 contains 15 residues. CDR1 and CDR2 from the germline V gene are LGHDT and YNNKEL (reference sequence). Trimming removed 3 bases from V and 1 base from J; junction bases left unmatched: 5. The CDR3 coding sequence is TGTGCCAGCAGCCACACGGGACAGCGGAACACTGAAGCTTTCTTT. It codes for CASSHTGQRNTEAFF.

The chain has TRBV28 and TRBJ1-5, with no clear D. This CDR3 is 14 amino acids long. Germline values: CDR1 MDHEN, CDR2 SYDVKM. V lost 4 bases, J lost 0 bases, and 7 bases lay in between. As DNA, the CDR3 is TGTGCCAGCAGTTACCGATATAGCAATCAGCCCCAGCATTTT. This sequence encodes CASSYRYSNQPQHF.

This clonotype has a count of ten or more. J is TRBJ2-7 and V is TRBV20-1; 10 bases are shared with TRBD1. Germline values: CDR1 DFQATT, CDR2 SNEGSKA (reference sequence). CDR3 length: 13 residues. The ends lost 6 bases at V and 2 bases at J; junction bases unmatched: 4. CDR3 coding DNA: TGCAGTGCCATTGGACAGGGGGCCTACGAGCAGTACTTC. This codes for CSAIGQGAYEQYF.

Comment on this clonotype: This clone may be a read error of a much larger clone one base away. This chain links TRBV4-3 with TRBJ1-2; TRBD1 matches at 7 bases. The CDR3 is 16 amino acids. From germline, CDR1 is LGHNA and CDR2 YSLEER. Trimming at V came to 2 bases and at J to 3 bases, leaving 9 bases not matched to a gene. The CDR3 loop is CASSQQKGGFDYGYTF. DNA for the CDR3: TGCGCCAGCAGCCAACAGAAAGGGGGCTTTGACTATGGCTACACCTTC.

The rearrangement joins TRBV5-1 to TRBJ2-3; TRBD1 or TRBD2 may be the D gene (6 bases each). The CDR3 has 17 amino acids. Germline lookup yields CDR1 SGHRS and CDR2 YFSETQ. V was clipped by 1 base and J by 1 base, with 16 bases between them. For the CDR3, the DNA is TGCGCCAGCAGCTTGACGTTCTGGGGGGCAGGCACAGATACGCAGTATTTT. Translated, it gives CASSLTFWGAGTDTQYF. Variable domain in full (rest from reference TRBV5-1 and TRBJ2-3): KAGVTQTPRYLIKTRGQQVTLSCSPISGHRSVSWYQQTPGQGLQFLFEYFSETQRNKGNFPGRFSGRQFSNSRSEMNVSTLELGDSALYLCASSLTFWGAGTDTQYFGPGTRLTVL.